The 11 T cell receptor beta chains in this list originate from one sample, sequenced in a study of blood T cell repertoires in COVID-19. Clones were read by immunoSEQ multiplex PCR, and TCRdb kept only the in-frame ones, dropping some. This sample has 55,000 to 75,000 clones, with over 85% found just once. The sample was peripheral blood. These TCRs come from a man aged 60 to 75 with acute or convalescent COVID-19.

This clone was observed once. The chain is built from TRBV29-1 and TRBJ1-1; D possibly corresponds to TRBD1 (6 bases). Germline CDR1 SQVTM, CDR2 ANQGSEA. V was cut by 5 bases and J by 3 bases, with 22 bases left in between. This CDR3 is built from 16 residues. The CDR3 reads CSVTAPYGGPDTEAFF. The CDR3 DNA is TGCAGCGTTACTGCCCCGTACGGGGGGCCTGACACTGAAGCTTTCTTT.

The chain links TRBV3-1 (or the pseudogene TRBV3-2) to TRBJ2-7; 9 bases are shared with TRBD2. Germline V lookup: CDR1 LGHDT, CDR2 YNNKEL (reference sequence). V dropped 4 bases and J dropped 5; count of bases not matched to a gene: 9. The CDR3 runs 15 residues. CDR3 coding DNA: TGTGCCAGCAGCCGGCGGGGGGGGCCGCGCGACGAGCAGTACTTC. Its protein is CASSRRGGPRDEQYF.

V is TRBV7-9 and J is TRBJ2-2; D possibly corresponds to TRBD2 (6 bases). V was pared by 5 bases and J by 4 bases, with 14 bases between. There are 15 residues in the CDR3. CDR1 and CDR2 from the germline V gene are SEHNR and FQNEAQ (reference sequence). The CDR3 DNA reads TGTGCCAGCAGCCCCCTCCGGGGGTCCACCGGGGAGCTGTTTTTT. It codes for CASSPLRGSTGELFF. Filled out from reference TRBV7-9 and TRBJ2-2, the complete variable domain reads DTGVSQNPRHKITKRGQNVTFRCDPISEHNRLYWYRQTLGQGPEFLTYFQNEAQLEKSRLLSDRFSAERPKGSFSTLEIQRTEQGDSAMYLCASSPLRGSTGELFFGEGSRLTVL.

The chain has TRBV20-1 and TRBJ1-1; D unresolved. In germline, CDR1 is DFQATT, CDR2 SNEGSKA (reference sequence). The CDR3 is 11 amino acids. The CDR3 DNA reads as TGCAGCCCCTCCGGGTGGTCTGAAGCTTTCTTT. It specifies CSPSGWSEAFF.

This chain uses TRBV5-1 with TRBJ1-4; 12 nucleotides agree with TRBD1. Germline-derived CDR1 and CDR2 are SGHRS and YFSETQ. This CDR3 is 15 amino acids long. The V segment lost 5 bases and the J segment 8 bases; nucleotides outside the gene matches: 7. As DNA, the CDR3 is TGCGCCAGCAGTCCGACGGGACAGGGGGCAGAAAAACTGTTTTTT. Translating it yields CASSPTGQGAEKLFF. The whole variable domain, remainder taken from reference TRBV5-1 and TRBJ1-4, is KAGVTQTPRYLIKTRGQQVTLSCSPISGHRSVSWYQQTPGQGLQFLFEYFSETQRNKGNFPGRFSGRQFSNSRSEMNVSTLELGDSALYLCASSPTGQGAEKLFFGSGTQLSVL.

This chain joins TRBV2 and TRBJ2-7, with D possibly matching TRBD1 (5 bases). Deletions cut 9 bases from V and 4 bases from J, with 13 bases between. Germline assignment: CDR1 SNHLY and CDR2 FYNNEI. This CDR3 contains 12 residues. The CDR3 here is CASGAEIYEQYF. In DNA, the CDR3 is TGTGCCAGTGGGGCAGAAATTTACGAGCAGTACTTC.

The chain has TRBV7-9 and TRBJ1-2, with 7 positions matching TRBD1. Germline values: CDR1 SEHNR, CDR2 FQNEAQ (reference sequence). CDR3 length equals 14 residues. Trimming removed 6 bases from V and 5 bases from J; junction bases left unmatched: 9. The CDR3 sequence is CASSKRPGQYGYTF. CDR3 bases: TGTGCCAGCAGTAAAAGACCGGGACAGTATGGCTACACCTTC.

The V gene is TRBV7-2, the J gene TRBJ2-7; tentatively, D is TRBD1 (6 bases). V was clipped by 1 base and J by 4 bases, with 14 bases between them. Germline lookup yields CDR1 SGHTA and CDR2 FQGNSA. The CDR3 is 15 residues long. CDR3 region: CASSLGPTGSYEQYF. The CDR3 DNA is TGTGCCAGCAGCTTAGGCCCAACAGGGTCTTACGAGCAGTACTTC. Using reference TRBV7-2 and TRBJ2-7 for the parts outside the CDR3, the full variable domain is GAGVSQSPSNKVTEKGKDVELRCDPISGHTALYWYRQSLGQGLEFLIYFQGNSAPDKSGLPSDRFSAERTGGSVSTLTIQRTQQEDSAVYLCASSLGPTGSYEQYFGPGTRLTVT.

In DNA form, the CDR3 reads TGCAGCGTTGAGGCCGGAATAACGGGGGACTCTGGAAACACCATATATTTT. It codes for CSVEAGITGDSGNTIYF. V and J are TRBV29-1 and TRBJ1-3; possibly TRBD1 for D (5 bases). This CDR3 comprises 17 residues. V shed 3 bases and J shed 0 bases, with 18 bases lying between them. Per the germline V gene, CDR1 is SQVTM and CDR2 is ANQGSEA.

The V call is TRBV30, the J call TRBJ2-3; 7 nucleotides align to TRBD1. Germline V CDR1 and CDR2: GTSNPN, SVGIG (reference sequence). The length of the CDR3 is 16 residues. After removal of 5 bases from V and 2 bases from J, the junction contained 13 bases not matched to a gene. The DNA for the CDR3 is TGTGCCTGGGGCACCGAAACCGGACAGGACACAGATACGCAGTATTTT. Residues: CAWGTETGQDTDTQYF.

The CDR3 DNA sequence: TGTGCCTGGAGCGAGGTTCTGGGAGAGGGTTCACCCCTCCACTTT. Protein product: CAWSEVLGEGSPLHF. This chain joins TRBV30 and TRBJ1-6, with D unclear. The CDR3 sequence is 15 residues long. Trimming shortened V by 3 bases and J by 9 bases, and 18 bases separated the two germline ends. Germline V lookup: CDR1 GTSNPN, CDR2 SVGIG (reference sequence).